The 8 T cell receptor beta chains presented below share a single source sample, sequenced in a study of regulatory T cells in long-lasting Graves disease (dated by TCRdb to the early 2020s). The time point label here, explained by the study, means: persistent/refractory GD, antithyroid drugs over 5 years with positive TRAb. RNA was extracted from PBMCs in TRIzol for both TCR sequencing and RNA sequencing. Library creation used multiplex PCR. Data came from an Illumina HiSeq 4000. iRepertoire HTBI primers and Arm-PCR amplification of CDR3 regions were used to construct TCR beta libraries. In-frame beta chains were kept once TCRdb had trimmed the public reads at Q25 with fastp and called clones with MiXCR. For every CDR3 protein sequence, its rows merge into one entry that carries the most common genes and DNA. Here the sample has 300,000 or so distinct CDR3 sequences; 20% occur a single time. The leading ten clones occupy roughly 27% of the sample.

Sequenced here: peripheral blood mononuclear cells (PBMCs), sampled when the disease was refractory, from a patient treated with antithyroid drugs. These receptors all come from a female donor with Graves disease.

This clonotype occurred many times. The chain joins TRBV18 to TRBJ1-1, with 10 bases identical to TRBD1. V shed 3 bases, J shed 3 bases, and the junction held 1 base outside the gene matches. CDR3 length: 14 residues. Germline lookup yields CDR1 KGHSH and CDR2 LQKENI. The CDR3 bases are TGTGCCAGCTCACCGACAGGGGGCTACACTGAAGCTTTCTTT. Translating gives CASSPTGGYTEAFF.

This clonotype was counted ten times or more. This chain joins TRBV12-3 or TRBV12-4 and TRBJ1-4, with TRBD1 matching over 9 bases. Trimming took 1 base from V and 2 from J; bases not matched to a gene: 2. CDR3 size: 16 residues. The CDR3 is CASSLGGTGTNEKLFF. The CDR3 DNA sequence: TGTGCCAGCAGTTTAGGGGGGACAGGGACTAATGAAAAACTGTTTTTT.

This clonotype was seen many times. The chain recombines TRBV12-3 or TRBV12-4 with TRBJ1-1, with D possibly being TRBD1 (6 bases). Trimming left V 6 bases short and J 0 bases short, with 11 bases between. The CDR3 has 14 amino acids. CDR3 sequence (DNA): TGTGCCAGCAGATGGACAGCCCTGAACACTGAAGCTTTCTTT. Its translation is CASRWTALNTEAFF.

This sequence joins TRBV7-2 and TRBJ1-4; 7 bases agree with TRBD1. With V trimmed by 1 base and J by 8 bases, 4 bases remained unmatched. CDR1 and CDR2 (germline): SGHTA, FQGNSA. CDR3 size: 14 residues. CDR3 sequence reads: CASSLGPGGEKLFF. Here the CDR3 DNA reads TGTGCCAGCAGCTTAGGGCCAGGGGGGGAAAAACTGTTTTTT.

CDR3 residues: CASSLGEEPSGPQETQYF. Here the CDR3 DNA reads TGCGCCAGCAGCCTGGGGGAGGAACCTAGCGGACCCCAAGAGACCCAGTACTTC. The V gene is TRBV5-1, the J gene TRBJ2-5; 7 nucleotides align to TRBD2. This CDR3 region has 18 residues. J was trimmed by 1 base and V by 4 bases; bases with no gene match: 16. CDR1 and CDR2 (germline): SGHRS, YFSETQ. Variable domain in full (rest from reference TRBV5-1 and TRBJ2-5): KAGVTQTPRYLIKTRGQQVTLSCSPISGHRSVSWYQQTPGQGLQFLFEYFSETQRNKGNFPGRFSGRQFSNSRSEMNVSTLELGDSALYLCASSLGEEPSGPQETQYFGPGTRLLVL.

This clonotype has ten or more counts. The chain couples TRBV27 to TRBJ2-7; D call uncertain. The CDR3 spans 14 residues. V lost 3 bases and J lost 3, with 12 bases in between. Germline V gives CDR1 MNHEY, CDR2 SMNVEV (reference sequence). DNA for the CDR3: TGTGCCAGCAGTTTGCAAGGGCTCGGCTACGAGCAGTACTTC. Encoded protein: CASSLQGLGYEQYF.

This chain uses TRBV19 with TRBJ1-5; 7 positions agree with TRBD1. Germline V gene lookup returns CDR1 LNHDA and CDR2 SQIVND (reference sequence). This CDR3 is 13 amino acids long. Trimming took 9 bases from V and 4 from J; bases not matched to a gene: 6. The CDR3 sequence is CAREGAQNQPQHF. CDR3 coding DNA: TGTGCCAGAGAGGGGGCCCAAAATCAGCCCCAGCATTTT.

There are a few counts of this clonotype. The gene calls are TRBV18 and TRBJ1-5, with D tentatively TRBD1 (5 bases). From germline, CDR1 is KGHSH and CDR2 LQKENI. The CDR3 loop spans 12 amino acids. V lost 5 bases, J lost 5 bases, and 7 bases lay in between. The CDR3 DNA sequence: TGTGCCAGCTCAGACAGTGATCAGCCCCAGCATTTT. It translates to CASSDSDQPQHF. Drawing the rest from reference TRBV18 and TRBJ1-5, the complete variable domain is NAGVMQNPRHLVRRRGQEARLRCSPMKGHSHVYWYRQLPEEGLKFMVYLQKENIIDESGMPKERFSAEFPKEGPSILRIQQVVRGDSAAYFCASSDSDQPQHFGDGTRLSIL.